This entry lists 15 T cell receptor beta chains sequenced from one sample in a study of cytomegalovirus exposure and HLA in healthy donors. PCR involved 60 Vbeta and 13 Jbeta primers. Assay: immunoSEQ multiplex PCR; the TCRdb copy retains only in-frame clones and omits some. Here the sample spans 150,000 to 200,000 clones, 70% to 90% being singletons. The source material was PBMCs. Receptors originate from a woman between 18 and 30 years old in good health and CMV-seropositive.

V and J are TRBV5-4 and TRBJ2-7; 9 nucleotides align to TRBD2. V dropped 0 bases and J dropped 2; count of bases not matched to a gene: 12. Germline V gives CDR1 SGHNT, CDR2 YYREEE (reference sequence). CDR3 length: 18 residues. The CDR3 reads CASSLGGLIGGGAYEQYF. The CDR3 region has the DNA TGTGCCAGCAGCTTGGGCGGACTCATCGGCGGGGGGGCCTACGAGCAGTACTTC.

The CDR3 DNA follows: TGTGCCAGCAGGATGGACAGGACCTACTACGAGCAGTACTTC. Its translation: CASRMDRTYYEQYF. This chain links TRBV28 with TRBJ2-7; 7 positions agree with TRBD1. Trimming cost V 6 bases and J 3 bases; bases outside gene matches: 8. Germline CDR1 reads MDHEN; CDR2 reads SYDVKM. The CDR3 has 14 residues. The variable domain in full, with the rest retrieved from reference TRBV28 and TRBJ2-7, is DVKVTQSSRYLVKRTGEKVFLECVQDMDHENMFWYRQDPGLGLRLIYFSYDVKMKEKGDIPEGYSVSREKKERFSLILESASTNQTSMYLCASRMDRTYYEQYFGPGTRLTVT.

V is TRBV6-1 and J is TRBJ2-7; 7 bases line up with TRBD1. This CDR3 has 17 residues. Looked up from germline, CDR1 is MNHNS and CDR2 is SASEGT. V shed 1 base and J 6 bases; nucleotides not matched to a gene: 15. CDR3 in amino acids: CASSEVTVLNRGVEQYV. DNA for the CDR3: TGTGCCAGCAGTGAAGTAACGGTTCTGAACAGGGGTGTCGAGCAGTACGTC.

On this clone itself: At the DNA level, this CDR3 is encoded by other sequences in the same sample as well. V usage is TRBV9 and J usage is TRBJ2-2; D not certain. This CDR3 has 12 amino acids. The V end was cut by 0 bases, the J end by 8 bases, with 5 bases between. CDR1 SGDLS and CDR2 YYNGEE come from the germline V gene. CDR3 nucleotide sequence: TGTGCCAGCAGCGTAGTGACAGGGGAGCTGTTTTTT. It yields the protein CASSVVTGELFF.

The rearrangement joins TRBV19 to TRBJ1-5; 8 nucleotides line up with TRBD1. The CDR3 contains 13 residues. Trimming took 8 bases from V and 6 from J; bases not matched to a gene: 6. Germline-derived CDR1 and CDR2 are LNHDA and SQIVND (reference sequence). Written as DNA, the CDR3 is TGTGCCAGTTCGGGACAGGCTTTTCAGCCCCAGCATTTT. It translates to CASSGQAFQPQHF.

CDR3 nucleotides: TGTGCCAGCAGCTTCGGACAAGGCACTAAGACCCAGTACTTC. Amino acid sequence: CASSFGQGTKTQYF. V is TRBV7-2 and J is TRBJ2-5; maybe TRBD1 (5 bases). The germline V gene encodes CDR1 SGHTA and CDR2 FQGNSA. The CDR3 runs to 14 residues. Trimming left V 3 bases short and J 6 bases short, with 14 bases between.

The rearrangement joins TRBV6-5 to TRBJ2-7, with 10 positions matching TRBD1. The CDR3 loop spans 14 amino acids. V trimming: 5 bases; J trimming: 6 bases; junction bases outside the gene matches: 7. Germline CDR1 reads MNHEY; CDR2 reads SVGAGI. CDR3 loop: CASSNPRDRGEQYF. The DNA for the CDR3 is TGTGCCAGCAGTAATCCCCGGGACAGGGGCGAGCAGTACTTC.

The chain recombines TRBV5-1 with TRBJ2-1; 8 bases match TRBD2. V dropped 0 bases and J dropped 4; count of bases not matched to a gene: 6. CDR1 and CDR2 from the germline V gene are SGHRS and YFSETQ. The CDR3 is 16 residues long. In DNA, the CDR3 is TGCGCCAGCAGCTTGGTACCGGGGGGGCCGTACAATGAGCAGTTCTTC. Translation gives CASSLVPGGPYNEQFF.

The chain combines TRBV29-1 with TRBJ1-2; D gene uncertain. Trimming took 3 bases from V and 5 from J, leaving 10 bases between them. The CDR3 spans 12 residues. In germline, CDR1 is SQVTM, CDR2 ANQGSEA. The CDR3 protein is CSVEGVDYGYTF. Here the CDR3 DNA reads TGCAGCGTTGAGGGCGTTGATTATGGCTACACCTTC.

For this clone: Its ends do not fully match the called genes, so a read error is possible. The V and J genes are TRBV5-5 and TRBJ1-1, with a tentative D call TRBD1 (5 bases). The CDR3 loop spans 14 amino acids. Germline lookup yields CDR1 SGHKS and CDR2 YYEKEE (reference sequence). This CDR3 reads CASSPTALNTEAFF. Written as DNA, the CDR3 is TGCGCCAGCAGCCCGACAGCTCTGAACACTGAAGCTTTCTTT.

This chain joins TRBV6-1 and TRBJ2-2, with a weak D call TRBD2 (5 bases). CDR1 MNHNS and CDR2 SASEGT come from the germline V gene. CDR3 size: 15 residues. The V end was cut by 10 bases, the J end by 5 bases, with 20 bases between. CDR3 nucleotides: TGTGCCATCGCTGACCACCTTAGGAGGACCGGGGAGCTGTTTTTT. Translation gives CAIADHLRRTGELFF.

The chain has TRBV9 and TRBJ1-3, with 8 bases aligning to TRBD1. V shed 0 bases, J shed 4 bases, and the junction held 6 bases outside the gene matches. In germline, CDR1 is SGDLS, CDR2 YYNGEE. The CDR3 covers 16 residues. For the CDR3, the DNA is TGTGCCAGCAGCGTAGGTTCGGACAGGGTAGGAAACACCATATATTTT. Its translation is CASSVGSDRVGNTIYF.

The chain couples TRBV7-2 to TRBJ1-2; 7 nucleotides line up with TRBD1. The CDR3 is 14 residues long. The V gene's germline CDR1 is SGHTA and CDR2 FQGNSA. V was clipped by 3 bases and J by 8 bases; unmatched bases: 9. CDR3 sequence: CASSLGQPHGGYTF. CDR3 nucleotide sequence: TGTGCCAGCAGCTTGGGACAGCCCCACGGGGGCTACACCTTC.

V is TRBV2 and J is TRBJ2-7, with D tentatively TRBD2 (6 bases). This CDR3 is built from 12 residues. Looked up from germline, CDR1 is SNHLY and CDR2 is FYNNEI. Trimming removed 6 bases from V and 10 bases from J, with 16 bases in between. This chain's CDR3 is CASSSPPAGQYF. As DNA, the CDR3 is TGTGCCAGCAGCTCACCCCCAGCGGGCCAGTACTTC.

The chain employs TRBV7-9 and TRBJ1-2; no definite D call. This CDR3 is built from 11 residues. Deletions cut 10 bases from V and 4 bases from J, with 10 bases between. CDR1 SEHNR and CDR2 FQNEAQ come from the germline V gene (reference sequence). The CDR3 bases are TGTGCCACCCGGAGCAGCTATGGCTACACCTTC. The encoded protein is CATRSSYGYTF.